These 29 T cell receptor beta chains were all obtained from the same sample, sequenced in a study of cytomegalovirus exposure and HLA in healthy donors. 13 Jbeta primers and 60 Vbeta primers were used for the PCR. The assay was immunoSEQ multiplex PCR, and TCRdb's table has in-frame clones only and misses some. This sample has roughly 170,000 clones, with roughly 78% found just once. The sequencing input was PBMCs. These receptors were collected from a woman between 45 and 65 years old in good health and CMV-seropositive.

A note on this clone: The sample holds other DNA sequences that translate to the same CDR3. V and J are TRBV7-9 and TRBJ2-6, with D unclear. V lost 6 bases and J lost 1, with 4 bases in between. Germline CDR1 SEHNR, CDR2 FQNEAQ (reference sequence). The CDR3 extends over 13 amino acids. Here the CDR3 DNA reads TGTGCCAGCAGGACTTCTGGGGCCAACGTCCTGACTTTC. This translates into CASRTSGANVLTF.

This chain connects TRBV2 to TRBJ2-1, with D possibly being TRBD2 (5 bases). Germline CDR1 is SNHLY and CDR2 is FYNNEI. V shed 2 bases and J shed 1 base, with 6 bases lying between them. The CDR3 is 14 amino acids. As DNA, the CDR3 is TGTGCCAGCAGTGAACGGACTTCCTACAATGAGCAGTTCTTC. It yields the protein CASSERTSYNEQFF.

The CDR3 loop reads CASTREGTGNQPQHF. CDR3 nucleotide sequence: TGTGCCAGCACCCGAGAGGGGACAGGGAATCAGCCCCAGCATTTT. The rearrangement links TRBV2 to TRBJ1-5, with 9 bases fitting TRBD1. This CDR3 is built from 15 residues. CDR1 is SNHLY, CDR2 FYNNEI, per germline. V gave up 7 bases and J gave up 4 bases; unmatched junction bases: 8. The variable domain in full, completed from reference TRBV2 and TRBJ1-5, reads EPEVTQTPSHQVTQMGQEVILRCVPISNHLYFYWYRQILGQKVEFLVSFYNNEISEKSEIFDDQFSVERPDGSNFTLKIRSTKLEDSAMYFCASTREGTGNQPQHFGDGTRLSIL.

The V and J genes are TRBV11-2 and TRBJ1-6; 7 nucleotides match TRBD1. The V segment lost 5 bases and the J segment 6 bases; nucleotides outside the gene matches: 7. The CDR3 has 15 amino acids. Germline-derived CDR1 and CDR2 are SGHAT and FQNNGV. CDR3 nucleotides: TGTGCCAGCAGCCTGAGGGCAGGGGGTAATTCACCCCTCCACTTT. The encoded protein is CASSLRAGGNSPLHF.

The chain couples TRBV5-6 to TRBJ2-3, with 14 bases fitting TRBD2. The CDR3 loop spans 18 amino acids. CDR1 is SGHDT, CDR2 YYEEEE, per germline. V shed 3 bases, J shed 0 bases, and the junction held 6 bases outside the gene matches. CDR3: CASSSGLAGGSSTDTQYF. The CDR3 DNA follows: TGTGCCAGCAGCTCCGGACTAGCGGGGGGTTCTAGCACAGATACGCAGTATTTT. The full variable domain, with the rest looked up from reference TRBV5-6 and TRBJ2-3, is DAGVTQSPTHLIKTRGQQVTLRCSPKSGHDTVSWYQQALGQGPQFIFQYYEEEERQRGNFPDRFSGHQFPNYSSELNVNALLLGDSALYLCASSSGLAGGSSTDTQYFGPGTRLTVL.

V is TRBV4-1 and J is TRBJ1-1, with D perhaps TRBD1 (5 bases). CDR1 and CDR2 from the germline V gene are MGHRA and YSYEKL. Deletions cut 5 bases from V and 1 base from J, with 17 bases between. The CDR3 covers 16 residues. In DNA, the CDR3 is TGCGCCAGCAGCGGTTTGGGGGGTGTGCGGAACACTGAAGCTTTCTTT. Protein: CASSGLGGVRNTEAFF.

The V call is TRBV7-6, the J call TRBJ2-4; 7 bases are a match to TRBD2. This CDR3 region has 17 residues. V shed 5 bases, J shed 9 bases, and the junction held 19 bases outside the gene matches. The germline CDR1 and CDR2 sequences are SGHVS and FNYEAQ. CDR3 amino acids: CASSPRVGQGGVGIQYF. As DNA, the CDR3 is TGTGCCAGCAGCCCGAGGGTCGGGCAGGGAGGGGTCGGCATTCAGTACTTC.

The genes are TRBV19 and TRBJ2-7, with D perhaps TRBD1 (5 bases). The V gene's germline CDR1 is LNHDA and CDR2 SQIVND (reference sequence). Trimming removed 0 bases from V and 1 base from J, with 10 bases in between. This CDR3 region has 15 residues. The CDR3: CASSIDTGFSYEQYF. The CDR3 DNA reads TGTGCCAGTAGTATAGATACAGGATTTTCCTACGAGCAGTACTTC.

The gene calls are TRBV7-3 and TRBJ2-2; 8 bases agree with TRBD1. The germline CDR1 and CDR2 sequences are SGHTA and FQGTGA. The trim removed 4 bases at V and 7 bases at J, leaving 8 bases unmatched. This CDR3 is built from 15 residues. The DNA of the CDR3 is TGTGCCAGCAGCTCGGCAGGGGGCGGAAGCGGGGAGCTGTTTTTT. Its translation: CASSSAGGGSGELFF.

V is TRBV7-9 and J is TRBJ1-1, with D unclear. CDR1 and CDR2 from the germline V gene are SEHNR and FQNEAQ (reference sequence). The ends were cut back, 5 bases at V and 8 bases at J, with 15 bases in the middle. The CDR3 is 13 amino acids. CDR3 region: CASSLGGGGEAFF. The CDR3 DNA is TGTGCCAGCAGCCTGGGAGGTGGCGGCGAAGCTTTCTTT. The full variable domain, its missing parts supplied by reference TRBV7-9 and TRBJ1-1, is DTGVSQNPRHKITKRGQNVTFRCDPISEHNRLYWYRQTLGQGPEFLTYFQNEAQLEKSRLLSDRFSAERPKGSFSTLEIQRTEQGDSAMYLCASSLGGGGEAFFGQGTRLTVV.

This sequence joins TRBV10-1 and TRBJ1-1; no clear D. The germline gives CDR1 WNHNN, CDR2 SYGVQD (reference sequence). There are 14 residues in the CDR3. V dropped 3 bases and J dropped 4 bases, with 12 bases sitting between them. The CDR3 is CASSESPEGTEAFF. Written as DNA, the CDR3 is TGCGCCAGCAGTGAATCCCCCGAGGGCACTGAAGCTTTCTTT.

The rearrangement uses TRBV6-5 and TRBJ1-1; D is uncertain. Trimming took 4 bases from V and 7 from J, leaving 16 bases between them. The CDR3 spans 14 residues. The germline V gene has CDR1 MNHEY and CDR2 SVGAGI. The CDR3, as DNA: TGTGCCAGCAGTTCCCATTCGCGCGAGCATGAAGCTTTCTTT. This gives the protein CASSSHSREHEAFF.

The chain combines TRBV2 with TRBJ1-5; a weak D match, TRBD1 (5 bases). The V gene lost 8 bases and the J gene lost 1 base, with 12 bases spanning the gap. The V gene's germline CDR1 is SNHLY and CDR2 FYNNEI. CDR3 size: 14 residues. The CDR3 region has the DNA TGTGCCAGCCGGTGGGGGGGAAGCAATCAGCCCCAGCATTTT. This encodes CASRWGGSNQPQHF.

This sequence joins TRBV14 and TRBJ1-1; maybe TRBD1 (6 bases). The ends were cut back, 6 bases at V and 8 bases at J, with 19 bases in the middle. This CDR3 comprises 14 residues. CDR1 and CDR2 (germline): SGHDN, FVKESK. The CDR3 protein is CASSPTYRDDEAFF. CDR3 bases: TGTGCCAGCAGTCCGACCTACAGGGATGACGAAGCTTTCTTT.

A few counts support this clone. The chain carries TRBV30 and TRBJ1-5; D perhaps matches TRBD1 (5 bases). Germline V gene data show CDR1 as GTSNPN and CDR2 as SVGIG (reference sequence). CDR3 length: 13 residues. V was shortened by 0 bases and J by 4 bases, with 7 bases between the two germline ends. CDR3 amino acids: CAWSVQENQPQHF. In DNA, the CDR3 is TGTGCCTGGAGTGTACAGGAGAATCAGCCCCAGCATTTT. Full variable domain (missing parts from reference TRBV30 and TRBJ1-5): SQTIHQWPATLVQPVGSPLSLECTVEGTSNPNLYWYRQAAGRGLQLLFYSVGIGQISSEVPQNLSASRPQDRQFILSSKKLLLSDSGFYLCAWSVQENQPQHFGDGTRLSIL.

DNA of the CDR3: TGCGCCAGCAGCCAATGGACAGGGGATGAAAAACTGTTTTTT. This translates into CASSQWTGDEKLFF. This rearrangement joins TRBV4-1 to TRBJ1-4, with 9 bases identical to TRBD1. With V trimmed by 2 bases and J by 6 bases, 1 base remained unmatched. Looked up from germline, CDR1 is MGHRA and CDR2 is YSYEKL. The CDR3 contains 14 residues.

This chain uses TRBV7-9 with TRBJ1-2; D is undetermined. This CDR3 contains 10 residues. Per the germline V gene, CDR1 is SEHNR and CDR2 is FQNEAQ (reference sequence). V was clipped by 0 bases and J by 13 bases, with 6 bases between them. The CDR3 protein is CASSLALSTF. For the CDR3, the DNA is TGTGCCAGCAGCTTAGCTCTCAGCACCTTC.

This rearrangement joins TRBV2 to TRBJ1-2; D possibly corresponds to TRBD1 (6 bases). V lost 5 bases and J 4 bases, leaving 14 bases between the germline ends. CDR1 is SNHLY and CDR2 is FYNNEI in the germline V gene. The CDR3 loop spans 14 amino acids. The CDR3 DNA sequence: TGTGCCAGCAGTCGAACAGGGTCTTCCTATGGCTACACCTTC. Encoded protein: CASSRTGSSYGYTF.

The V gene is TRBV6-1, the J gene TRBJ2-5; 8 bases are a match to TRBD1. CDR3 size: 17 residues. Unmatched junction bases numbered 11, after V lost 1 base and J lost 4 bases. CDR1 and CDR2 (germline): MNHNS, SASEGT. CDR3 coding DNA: TGTGCCAGCAGTGAAGATCGACCCGGACAGGGAGGAGAGACCCAGTACTTC. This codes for CASSEDRPGQGGETQYF.

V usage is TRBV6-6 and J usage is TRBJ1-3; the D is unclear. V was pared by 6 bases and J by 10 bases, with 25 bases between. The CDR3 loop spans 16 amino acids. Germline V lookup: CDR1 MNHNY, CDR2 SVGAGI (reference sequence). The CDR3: CASSRGTLRETPTIYF. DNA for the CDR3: TGTGCCAGCAGCCGTGGCACCCTACGGGAAACACCGACCATATATTTT.

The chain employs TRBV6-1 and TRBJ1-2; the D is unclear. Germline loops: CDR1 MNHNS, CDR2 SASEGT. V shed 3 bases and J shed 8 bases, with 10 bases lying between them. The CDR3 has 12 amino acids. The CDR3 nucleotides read TGTGCCAGCAGTGAGGGCATTAACGGCTACACCTTC. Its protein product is CASSEGINGYTF.

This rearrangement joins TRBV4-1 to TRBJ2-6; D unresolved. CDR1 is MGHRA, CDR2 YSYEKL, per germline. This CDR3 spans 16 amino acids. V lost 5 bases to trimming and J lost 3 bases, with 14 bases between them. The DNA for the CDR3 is TGCGCCAGCAGCAACGTACTCTTTGTTGGGGCCAACGTCCTGACTTTC. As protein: CASSNVLFVGANVLTF.

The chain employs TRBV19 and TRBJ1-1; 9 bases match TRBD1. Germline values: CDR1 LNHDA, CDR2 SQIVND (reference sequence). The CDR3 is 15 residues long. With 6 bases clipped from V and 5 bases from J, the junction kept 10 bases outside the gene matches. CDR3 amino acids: CASRPDRGLWTEAFF. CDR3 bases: TGTGCCAGTAGACCGGACAGGGGCTTGTGGACTGAAGCTTTCTTT.

The chain's CDR3 is CASSPRTGTSYEQYF. For the CDR3, the DNA is TGTGCCAGCAGCCCGCGGACAGGGACTTCCTACGAGCAGTACTTC. The rearrangement links TRBV7-8 to TRBJ2-7; 8 nucleotides agree with TRBD1. The V gene's germline CDR1 is SGHVS and CDR2 FQNEAQ. The CDR3 spans 15 residues. The V gene end was trimmed by 5 bases and the J gene end by 1 base; junction bases not matched to a gene: 7.

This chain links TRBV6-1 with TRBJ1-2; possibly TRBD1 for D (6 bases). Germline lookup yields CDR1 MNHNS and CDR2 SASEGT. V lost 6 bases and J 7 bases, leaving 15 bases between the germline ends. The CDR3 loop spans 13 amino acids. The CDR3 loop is CASSGAGAFGYTF. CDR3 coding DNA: TGTGCCAGCAGCGGAGCGGGGGCATTTGGCTACACCTTC.

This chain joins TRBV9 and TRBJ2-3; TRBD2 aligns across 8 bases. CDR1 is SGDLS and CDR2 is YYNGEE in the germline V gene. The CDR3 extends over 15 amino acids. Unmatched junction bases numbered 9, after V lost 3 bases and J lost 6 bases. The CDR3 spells CASSASLPGGDTQYF. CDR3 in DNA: TGTGCCAGCAGCGCCTCTCTCCCGGGAGGGGATACGCAGTATTTT.

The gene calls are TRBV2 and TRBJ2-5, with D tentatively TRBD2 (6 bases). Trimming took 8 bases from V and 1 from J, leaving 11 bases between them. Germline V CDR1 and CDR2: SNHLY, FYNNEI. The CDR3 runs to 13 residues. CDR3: CASGKGLQETQYF. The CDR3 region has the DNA TGTGCCAGCGGAAAGGGACTCCAAGAGACCCAGTACTTC.

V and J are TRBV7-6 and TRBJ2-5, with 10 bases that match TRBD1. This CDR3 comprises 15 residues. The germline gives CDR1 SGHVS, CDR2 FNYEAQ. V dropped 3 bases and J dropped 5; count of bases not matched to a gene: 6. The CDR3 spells CASSLTGGAGETQYF. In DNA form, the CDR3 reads TGTGCCAGCAGCTTGACAGGGGGCGCGGGGGAGACCCAGTACTTC.

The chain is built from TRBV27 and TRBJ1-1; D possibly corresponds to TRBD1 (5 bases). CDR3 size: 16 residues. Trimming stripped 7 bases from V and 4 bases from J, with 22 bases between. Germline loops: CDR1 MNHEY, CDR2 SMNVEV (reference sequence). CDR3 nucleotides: TGTGCCAGCACCCCCACTCGGGGGGTTAAAGGCACTGAAGCTTTCTTT. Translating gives CASTPTRGVKGTEAFF.